This T cell receptor (beta chain) was observed in a study of T cell responses to AZD1222 COVID-19 vaccine. The study, taken as a whole, reports: Vaccination with two AZD1222 doses was followed by a rise in Spike-specific TCR breadth and depth. Spike-wide coverage was observed for vaccine-associated CD4 TCRs, with dominant responses at 160-218 and 743-854.

Libraries were prepared by immunoSEQ multiplex PCR; TCRdb keeps only in-frame clonotypes and omits some of them. The sample contains approximately 100,000 clones, 90% of which appear only once. V shed 1 base and J 7 bases; nucleotides not matched to a gene: 6. Germline loops: CDR1 MGHRA, CDR2 YSYEKL. The CDR3 length is 16 residues. Details on this clone: What it binds is unknown.

The source of this sequence is an adult in good health. The chain carries TRBV4-1 and TRBJ2-1; 11 bases are shared with TRBD2. The sample in question was peripheral blood, obtained on day 0 of AZD1222 vaccination. The CDR3 sequence: CASSQAFLAGGNEQFF. The DNA for the CDR3 is TGCGCCAGCAGCCAAGCGTTCCTAGCGGGGGGAAATGAGCAGTTCTTC.